One and the same sample provided the 28 T cell receptor beta chains below, sequenced in a study of blood T cell repertoires in COVID-19. Produced via immunoSEQ multiplex PCR; TCRdb's table is partial and in-frame only. The sample has tens of thousands of clones; more than 85% are singletons. The sample taken for sequencing was peripheral blood. These receptors were taken from a human donor with active COVID-19. The donor label of this sample is uncertain.

The V gene is TRBV9, the J gene TRBJ2-3; D gene unclear. CDR1 and CDR2 from the germline V gene are SGDLS and YYNGEE. The CDR3 length is 13 residues. Trimming stripped 3 bases from V and 6 bases from J, with 11 bases between. CDR3: CASSARTWDTQYF. The DNA of the CDR3 is TGTGCCAGCAGCGCCAGAACCTGGGATACGCAGTATTTT.

DNA of the CDR3: TGTGCCAGCAGCTCGGGACTAGCGGGAGGGTCTGGGGCCAACGTCCTGACTTTC. Its protein is CASSSGLAGGSGANVLTF. The V call is TRBV7-3, the J call TRBJ2-6, with 16 bases fitting TRBD2. With 4 bases clipped from V and 1 base from J, the junction kept 1 base outside the gene matches. The CDR3 sequence is 18 residues long. Germline loops: CDR1 SGHTA, CDR2 FQGTGA.

The V gene is TRBV3-1 (or the pseudogene TRBV3-2), the J gene TRBJ1-2, with 7 positions matching TRBD1. The germline V gene encodes CDR1 LGHDT and CDR2 YNNKEL (reference sequence). The CDR3 spans 14 residues. J gave up 11 bases and V 1 base, and 10 bases lay outside the gene matches. DNA for the CDR3: TGTGCCAGCAGCCAAGGGAGGGGGCGCGTATCGTACACCTTC. This gives the protein CASSQGRGRVSYTF.

This chain connects TRBV19 to TRBJ2-1; 9 positions agree with TRBD2. Per germline, CDR1 LNHDA and CDR2 SQIVND (reference sequence). V shed 8 bases and J 0 bases; nucleotides not matched to a gene: 17. The CDR3 totals 19 residues. The CDR3 reads CASAGSSGKRLGSYNEQFF. The CDR3 DNA follows: TGTGCCAGTGCCGGGTCTAGCGGGAAACGGTTAGGCTCCTACAATGAGCAGTTCTTC.

This rearrangement joins TRBV6-1 to TRBJ1-4, with D possibly matching TRBD1 (5 bases). This CDR3 region has 14 residues. Germline assignment: CDR1 MNHNS and CDR2 SASEGT. V was pared by 1 base and J by 2 bases, with 5 bases between. The CDR3 reads CASSEEGTNEKLFF. The DNA of the CDR3 is TGTGCCAGCAGTGAAGAGGGGACTAATGAAAAACTGTTTTTT.

CDR3 DNA sequence: TGTGCCAGCAGCCGGGACACAGATAATTCACCCCTCCACTTT. Encoded protein: CASSRDTDNSPLHF. V usage is TRBV3-1 (or the pseudogene TRBV3-2) and J usage is TRBJ1-6; tentatively, D is TRBD1 (6 bases). Trimming removed 4 bases at V and 5 bases at J, with 9 bases between. The germline gives CDR1 LGHDT, CDR2 YNNKEL (reference sequence). This CDR3 contains 14 residues.

The V and J genes are TRBV5-1 and TRBJ2-1; perhaps TRBD1 as D (6 bases). The CDR3 sequence is 18 residues long. Germline V gives CDR1 SGHRS, CDR2 YFSETQ. V gave up 0 bases and J gave up 7 bases, with 23 bases separating them. The CDR3 region has the DNA TGCGCCAGCAGCTTGGGGTGGACAGTAAACCCCTCGAGAAATGAGCAGTTCTTC. Translating it yields CASSLGWTVNPSRNEQFF.

The chain carries TRBV27 and TRBJ1-4; maybe TRBD1 (6 bases). Germline V lookup: CDR1 MNHEY, CDR2 SMNVEV (reference sequence). The V end lost 6 bases, the J end lost 7 bases, and 15 bases lay between the germline ends. The CDR3 sequence is 14 residues long. The CDR3 DNA reads as TGTGCCAGCAGATTCAGGGGAGTCAGTGAAAAACTGTTTTTT. Translated: CASRFRGVSEKLFF.

The rearrangement uses TRBV30 and TRBJ1-4; TRBD1 might be the D (5 bases). CDR1 and CDR2 (germline): GTSNPN, SVGIG (reference sequence). V shed 5 bases and J shed 5 bases, with 24 bases lying between them. The CDR3 runs 17 residues. The CDR3: CAWSTPNLQVGNEKLFF. The DNA of the CDR3 is TGTGCCTGGTCCACACCAAACCTACAGGTGGGAAATGAAAAACTGTTTTTT.

The chain recombines TRBV10-1 with TRBJ2-7; 8 bases are shared with TRBD1. CDR1 is WNHNN, CDR2 SYGVQD, per germline (reference sequence). The CDR3 covers 12 residues. V lost 3 bases, J lost 5 bases, and 0 bases stayed unmatched. The CDR3 bases are TGCGCCAGCAGTGACAGGGGGCACGAGCAGTACTTC. It codes for CASSDRGHEQYF.

J is TRBJ2-2 and V is TRBV5-4; the match to TRBD2 covers 9 bases. Germline V CDR1 and CDR2: SGHNT, YYREEE (reference sequence). V trimming: 4 bases; J trimming: 2 bases; junction bases outside the gene matches: 6. This CDR3 has 16 amino acids. In DNA, the CDR3 is TGTGCCAGCAGCACCCAGCGGGGGGCCAACACCGGGGAGCTGTTTTTT. Translating it yields CASSTQRGANTGELFF.

In its sample, this clone was seen a few times. This sequence joins TRBV6-6 and TRBJ1-3; maybe TRBD1 (5 bases). This CDR3 comprises 15 residues. V shed 5 bases and J shed 3 bases, with 14 bases lying between them. Looked up from germline, CDR1 is MNHNY and CDR2 is SVGAGI (reference sequence). The CDR3 region has the DNA TGTGCCAGCAGTAGGACAATGGGAAGTGGAAACACCATATATTTT. This codes for CASSRTMGSGNTIYF.

The chain uses TRBV7-2 and TRBJ1-2, with D perhaps TRBD1 (6 bases). This CDR3 has 16 amino acids. V lost 1 base and J lost 8, with 20 bases in between. Germline CDR1 and CDR2: SGHTA and FQGNSA. CDR3 region: CASSLGSLSTGSGYTF. CDR3 nucleotide sequence: TGTGCCAGCAGCTTAGGGTCCCTCTCTACAGGGAGCGGCTACACCTTC. Full variable domain (rest looked up from reference TRBV7-2 and TRBJ1-2): GAGVSQSPSNKVTEKGKDVELRCDPISGHTALYWYRQSLGQGLEFLIYFQGNSAPDKSGLPSDRFSAERTGGSVSTLTIQRTQQEDSAVYLCASSLGSLSTGSGYTFGSGTRLTVV.

This clone has just one count. V and J are TRBV19 and TRBJ2-3; D ambiguous. The V end lost 6 bases, the J end lost 2 bases, and 15 bases lay between the germline ends. The CDR3 is 15 amino acids. Germline V gene sequence: CDR1 LNHDA, CDR2 SQIVND (reference sequence). The CDR3: CASRYGSDTTDTQYF. The CDR3 region has the DNA TGTGCCAGTAGATATGGCTCTGACACCACAGATACGCAGTATTTT.

The chain is built from TRBV18 and TRBJ2-7, with 8 bases lining up with TRBD1. The CDR3 has 15 residues. The junction had 5 bases not matched to a gene; V was cut back by 2 bases and J by 2 bases. Germline V gives CDR1 KGHSH, CDR2 LQKENI. CDR3 sequence: CASSPLGQGAYEQYF. For the CDR3, the DNA is TGTGCCAGCTCACCATTAGGACAGGGCGCCTACGAGCAGTACTTC.

The chain carries TRBV5-5 and TRBJ2-7; 7 bases line up with TRBD2. The V and J ends lost 3 bases and 3 bases, in that order; junction bases with no gene match: 15. The V gene's germline CDR1 is SGHKS and CDR2 YYEKEE (reference sequence). CDR3 size: 17 residues. CDR3 DNA sequence: TGTGCCAGCAGCTCCAGACTAGCTCCCGGAGAGGACTACGAGCAGTACTTC. This translates into CASSSRLAPGEDYEQYF.

This clone was counted a single time. The rearrangement uses TRBV7-9 and TRBJ1-2; 10 bases are a match to TRBD1. There are 14 residues in the CDR3. Trimming removed 5 bases from V and 8 bases from J; junction bases left unmatched: 8. Germline loops: CDR1 SEHNR, CDR2 FQNEAQ (reference sequence). The CDR3 loop reads CASSPGTGDWGYTF. The CDR3 DNA is TGTGCCAGCAGCCCCGGGACAGGGGATTGGGGCTACACCTTC.

The chain is built from TRBV5-4 and TRBJ2-6; TRBD1 is a possible D gene (6 bases). V dropped 4 bases and J dropped 0 bases, with 8 bases sitting between them. The CDR3 is 15 residues long. CDR1 and CDR2 from the germline V gene are SGHNT and YYREEE (reference sequence). The CDR3 nucleotides read TGTGCCAGCAGCACGGACAGCTCTGGGGCCAACGTCCTGACTTTC. This sequence encodes CASSTDSSGANVLTF.

Written as DNA, the CDR3 is TGTGCCAGCTCACCGTTTGAGGCAGGCCAAGGGGTGAACACTGAAGCTTTCTTT. Translated, it gives CASSPFEAGQGVNTEAFF. This sequence joins TRBV18 and TRBJ1-1; tentatively, D is TRBD1 (5 bases). Germline V gene lookup returns CDR1 KGHSH and CDR2 LQKENI. The V gene lost 3 bases and the J gene lost 0 bases, with 20 bases spanning the gap. This CDR3 has 18 residues.

The V and J genes are TRBV6-5 and TRBJ1-5; a possible D gene is TRBD1 (5 bases). The CDR3 loop spans 13 amino acids. Trimming removed 6 bases from V and 4 bases from J, with 10 bases in between. Germline V gene sequence: CDR1 MNHEY, CDR2 SVGAGI. CDR3 residues: CASRVTGNQPQHF. CDR3 coding DNA: TGTGCCAGCAGAGTCACAGGAAATCAGCCCCAGCATTTT.

The V and J genes are TRBV7-2 and TRBJ2-1; 11 bases agree with TRBD2. The V and J ends lost 3 bases and 6 bases, in that order; junction bases with no gene match: 4. Looked up from germline, CDR1 is SGHTA and CDR2 is FQGNSA. The CDR3 loop spans 15 amino acids. The CDR3 region has the DNA TGTGCCAGCAGCTTTACTAGCGGGAGTGTCAATGAGCAGTTCTTC. Its protein product is CASSFTSGSVNEQFF.

V and J are TRBV19 and TRBJ1-5; TRBD1 matches at 7 bases. CDR3 length: 14 amino acids. V was pared by 5 bases and J by 4 bases, with 5 bases of the junction left unmatched. Germline CDR1 reads LNHDA; CDR2 reads SQIVND (reference sequence). Here the CDR3 DNA reads TGTGCCAGTAGTCGGGGACAGCCGAATCAGCCCCAGCATTTT. Translation gives CASSRGQPNQPQHF.

The chain recombines TRBV27 with TRBJ2-7; TRBD1 aligns across 9 bases. V lost 8 bases to trimming and J lost 3 bases; unmatched junction nucleotides: 8. CDR1 is MNHEY and CDR2 is SMNVEV in the germline V gene (reference sequence). CDR3 length equals 14 residues. Here the CDR3 reads CASGPGQGIYEQYF. DNA of the CDR3: TGTGCCAGCGGTCCGGGACAGGGTATCTACGAGCAGTACTTC.

The chain combines TRBV2 with TRBJ1-2, with 7 bases identical to TRBD1. The CDR3 runs to 15 residues. J gave up 8 bases and V 7 bases, and 16 bases lay outside the gene matches. CDR1 and CDR2 from the germline V gene are SNHLY and FYNNEI. The CDR3 protein is CASTERQGGIRGYTF. In nucleotides, the CDR3 is TGTGCCAGCACCGAAAGACAGGGAGGTATTCGGGGCTACACCTTC.

The V gene is TRBV11-2, the J gene TRBJ2-2; the match to TRBD2 covers 10 bases. The CDR3 covers 17 residues. CDR1 is SGHAT and CDR2 is FQNNGV in the germline V gene. V dropped 3 bases and J dropped 6; count of bases not matched to a gene: 10. CDR3 coding DNA: TGTGCCAGCAGCTTCAGAAGCGGGGGGGTAAGGGCCGGGGAGCTGTTTTTT. This gives the protein CASSFRSGGVRAGELFF.

This chain uses TRBV19 with TRBJ1-2; D remains unclear. The CDR3 contains 14 residues. V was cut by 5 bases and J by 5 bases, with 15 bases left in between. Germline-derived CDR1 and CDR2 are LNHDA and SQIVND (reference sequence). The CDR3 is CASSPSGERYGYTF. The CDR3 nucleotides read TGTGCCAGTAGTCCCTCGGGAGAGAGGTATGGCTACACCTTC. The full variable domain, in which reference TRBV19 and TRBJ1-2 provide the parts outside the CDR3, is DGGITQSPKYLFRKEGQNVTLSCEQNLNHDAMYWYRQDPGQGLRLIYYSQIVNDFQKGDIAEGYSVSREKKESFPLTVTSAQKNPTAFYLCASSPSGERYGYTFGSGTRLTVV.

The rearrangement uses TRBV6-5 and TRBJ1-2, with D maybe TRBD1 (6 bases). This CDR3 is 15 amino acids long. Germline V gene lookup returns CDR1 MNHEY and CDR2 SVGAGI. Trimming stripped 1 base from V and 1 base from J, with 10 bases between. The DNA of the CDR3 is TGTGCCAGCAGTTACTTTCAGGGGTATAACTATGGCTACACCTTC. Translating gives CASSYFQGYNYGYTF.

The chain combines TRBV28 with TRBJ2-1; a possible D gene is TRBD2 (6 bases). The CDR3 sequence is 14 residues long. V lost 7 bases and J lost 8, with 18 bases in between. Germline CDR1 MDHEN, CDR2 SYDVKM. The CDR3 DNA is TGTGCCAGCAAGGGGCTAGCGTGGTGGGATGAGCAGTTCTTC. It specifies CASKGLAWWDEQFF.